This T cell receptor beta chain was identified in a study of brain T cells in children with intractable seizures. Notes on this clone: Its target is not known.

Study-wide results and caveats: Clones missing pre-surgery may reflect undersampling of that blood sample.

The sequenced cases were selected for having the highest brain T cell transcript signatures. Pre-surgery treatment included at least one anti-epileptic drug. Measured with immunoSEQ multiplex PCR; TCRdb has only the in-frame clones, and not every one. The sample lists roughly 110,000 clones, roughly 94% occurring once. Germline values: CDR1 SGHDT, CDR2 YYEEEE. The V and J ends lost 4 bases and 0 bases respectively, with 14 bases between them. The CDR3 sequence is 16 residues long. This clonotype was obtained from a boy under two years old with hemimegalencephaly and intractable seizures. The chain is built from TRBV5-6 and TRBJ2-4, with D possibly being TRBD1 or TRBD2 (5 bases each). The material was peripheral blood, obtained at surgery. The CDR3 loop is CASSPGERGAKNIQYF. The CDR3 nucleotides are TGTGCCAGCAGCCCCGGGGAGAGGGGAGCCAAAAACATTCAGTACTTC.